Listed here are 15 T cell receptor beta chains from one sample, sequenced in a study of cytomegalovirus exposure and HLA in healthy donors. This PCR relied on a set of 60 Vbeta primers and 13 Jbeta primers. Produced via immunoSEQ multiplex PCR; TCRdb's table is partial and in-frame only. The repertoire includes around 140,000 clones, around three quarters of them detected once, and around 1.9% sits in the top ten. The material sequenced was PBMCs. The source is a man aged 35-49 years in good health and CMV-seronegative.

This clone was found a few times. CDR3 nucleotide sequence: TGTGCCAGCAGTTACTCTTCGGCGGCCGGAGGTTACGAGCAGTACTTC. Translation: CASSYSSAAGGYEQYF. The rearrangement links TRBV6-5 to TRBJ2-7; possible D gene TRBD2, 5 bases. The V gene's germline CDR1 is MNHEY and CDR2 SVGAGI. This CDR3 has 16 amino acids. V was shortened by 0 bases and J by 4 bases, with 16 bases between the two germline ends.

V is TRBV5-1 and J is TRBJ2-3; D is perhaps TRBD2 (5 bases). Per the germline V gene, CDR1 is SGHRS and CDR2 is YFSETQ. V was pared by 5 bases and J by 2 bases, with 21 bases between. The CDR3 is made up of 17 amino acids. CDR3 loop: CASSSRRRVGLTDTQYF. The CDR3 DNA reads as TGCGCCAGCAGTTCCCGCCGGAGAGTCGGACTCACAGATACGCAGTATTTT.

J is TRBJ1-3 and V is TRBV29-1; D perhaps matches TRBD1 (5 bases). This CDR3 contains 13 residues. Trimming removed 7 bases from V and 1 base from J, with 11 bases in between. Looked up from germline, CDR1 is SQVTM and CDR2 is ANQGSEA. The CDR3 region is CSAKDTSGNTIYF. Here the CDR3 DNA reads TGCAGCGCCAAGGACACTTCTGGAAACACCATATATTTT.

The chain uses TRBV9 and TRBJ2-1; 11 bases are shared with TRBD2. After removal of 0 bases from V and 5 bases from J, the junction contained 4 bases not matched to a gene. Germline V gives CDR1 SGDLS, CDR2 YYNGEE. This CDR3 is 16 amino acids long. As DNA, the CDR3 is TGTGCCAGCAGCGTAGCGGGGACTAGCGGTAACAATGAGCAGTTCTTC. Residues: CASSVAGTSGNNEQFF.

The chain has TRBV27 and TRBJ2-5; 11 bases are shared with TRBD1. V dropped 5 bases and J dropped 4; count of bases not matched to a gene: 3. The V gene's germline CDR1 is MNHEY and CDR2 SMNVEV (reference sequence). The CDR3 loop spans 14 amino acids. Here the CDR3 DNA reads TGTGCCAGCAGTCAGGACAGGGGGCGAGAGACCCAGTACTTC. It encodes CASSQDRGRETQYF.

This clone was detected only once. CDR3 DNA sequence: TGTGCCAGCAGCCCAACGCCGACAGTCCAAGAGACCCAGTACTTC. Translation: CASSPTPTVQETQYF. This chain connects TRBV7-3 to TRBJ2-5; D is perhaps TRBD1 (5 bases). This CDR3 spans 15 amino acids. V lost 5 bases, J lost 1 base, and 14 bases lay in between. Germline CDR1 SGHTA, CDR2 FQGTGA.

The CDR3 DNA reads TGTGCCAGCAGCTCCGGAGGGGTTACTAGCACAGATACGCAGTATTTT. This sequence encodes CASSSGGVTSTDTQYF. The chain is built from TRBV7-9 and TRBJ2-3; D perhaps matches TRBD2 (6 bases). The CDR3 sequence is 16 residues long. CDR1 and CDR2 (germline): SEHNR, FQNEAQ (reference sequence). V dropped 4 bases and J dropped 0 bases, with 14 bases sitting between them.

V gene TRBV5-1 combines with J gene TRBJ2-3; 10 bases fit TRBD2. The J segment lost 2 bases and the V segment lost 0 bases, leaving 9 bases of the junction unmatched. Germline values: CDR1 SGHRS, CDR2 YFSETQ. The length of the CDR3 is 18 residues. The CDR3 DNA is TGCGCCAGCAGCTTGGCAGAAGTAGCGGGGGGTTTCACAGATACGCAGTATTTT. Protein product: CASSLAEVAGGFTDTQYF.

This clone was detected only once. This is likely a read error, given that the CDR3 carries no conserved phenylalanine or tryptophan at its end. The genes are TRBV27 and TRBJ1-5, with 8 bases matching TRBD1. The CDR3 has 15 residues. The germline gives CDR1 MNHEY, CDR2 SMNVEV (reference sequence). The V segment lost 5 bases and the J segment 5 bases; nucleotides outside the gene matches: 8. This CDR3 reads CASSDRQGFHQPQHL. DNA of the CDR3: TGTGCCAGCAGTGACCGACAGGGGTTCCATCAGCCCCAGCATCTT.

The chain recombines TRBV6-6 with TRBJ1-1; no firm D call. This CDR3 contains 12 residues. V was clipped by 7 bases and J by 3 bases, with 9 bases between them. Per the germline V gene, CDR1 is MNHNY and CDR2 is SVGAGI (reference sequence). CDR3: CASNTGDTEAFF. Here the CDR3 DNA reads TGTGCCAGCAATACCGGGGACACTGAAGCTTTCTTT.

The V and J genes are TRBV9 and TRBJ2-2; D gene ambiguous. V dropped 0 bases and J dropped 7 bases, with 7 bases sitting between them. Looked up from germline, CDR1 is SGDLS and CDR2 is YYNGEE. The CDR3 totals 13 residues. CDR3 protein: CASSVDYGGELFF. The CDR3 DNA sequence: TGTGCCAGCAGCGTAGATTACGGCGGGGAGCTGTTTTTT.

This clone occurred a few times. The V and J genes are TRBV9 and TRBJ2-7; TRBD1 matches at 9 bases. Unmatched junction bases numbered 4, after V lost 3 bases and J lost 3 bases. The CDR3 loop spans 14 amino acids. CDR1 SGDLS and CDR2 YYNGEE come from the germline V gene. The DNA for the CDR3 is TGTGCCAGCAGCGCCGCGGGACAGGGCTACGAGCAGTACTTC. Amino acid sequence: CASSAAGQGYEQYF.

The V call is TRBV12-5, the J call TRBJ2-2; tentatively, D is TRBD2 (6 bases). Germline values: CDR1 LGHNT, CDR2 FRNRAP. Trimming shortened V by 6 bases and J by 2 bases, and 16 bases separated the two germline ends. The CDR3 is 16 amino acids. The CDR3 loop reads CASGGLDDSNTGELFF. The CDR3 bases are TGTGCTAGTGGGGGACTCGACGACTCAAACACCGGGGAGCTGTTTTTT.

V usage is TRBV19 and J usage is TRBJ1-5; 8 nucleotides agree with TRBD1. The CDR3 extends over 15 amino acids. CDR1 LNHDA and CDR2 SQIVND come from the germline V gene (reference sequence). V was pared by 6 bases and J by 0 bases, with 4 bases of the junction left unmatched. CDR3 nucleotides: TGTGCCAGTAGACCGACAGGGGATAGCAATCAGCCCCAGCATTTT. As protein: CASRPTGDSNQPQHF. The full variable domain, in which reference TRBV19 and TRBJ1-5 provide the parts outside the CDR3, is DGGITQSPKYLFRKEGQNVTLSCEQNLNHDAMYWYRQDPGQGLRLIYYSQIVNDFQKGDIAEGYSVSREKKESFPLTVTSAQKNPTAFYLCASRPTGDSNQPQHFGDGTRLSIL.

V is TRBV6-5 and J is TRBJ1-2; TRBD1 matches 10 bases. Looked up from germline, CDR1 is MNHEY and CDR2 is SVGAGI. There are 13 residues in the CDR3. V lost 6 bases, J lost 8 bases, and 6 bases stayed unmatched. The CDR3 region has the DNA TGTGCCAGCAGCGGGACAGGGGATAAAGGCTACACCTTC. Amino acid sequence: CASSGTGDKGYTF.